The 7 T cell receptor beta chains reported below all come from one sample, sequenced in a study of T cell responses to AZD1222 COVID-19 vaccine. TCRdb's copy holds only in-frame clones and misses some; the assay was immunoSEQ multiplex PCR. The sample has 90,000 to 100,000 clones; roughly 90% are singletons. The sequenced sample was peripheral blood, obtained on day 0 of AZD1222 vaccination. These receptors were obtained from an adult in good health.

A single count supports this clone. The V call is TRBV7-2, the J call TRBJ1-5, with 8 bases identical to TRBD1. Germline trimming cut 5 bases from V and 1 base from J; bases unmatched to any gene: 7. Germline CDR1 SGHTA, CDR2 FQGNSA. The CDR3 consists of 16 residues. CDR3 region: CASSPQQGVSNQPQHF. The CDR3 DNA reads TGTGCCAGCAGCCCCCAACAGGGGGTGAGCAATCAGCCCCAGCATTTT. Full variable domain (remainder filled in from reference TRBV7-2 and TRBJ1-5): GAGVSQSPSNKVTEKGKDVELRCDPISGHTALYWYRQSLGQGLEFLIYFQGNSAPDKSGLPSDRFSAERTGGSVSTLTIQRTQQEDSAVYLCASSPQQGVSNQPQHFGDGTRLSIL.

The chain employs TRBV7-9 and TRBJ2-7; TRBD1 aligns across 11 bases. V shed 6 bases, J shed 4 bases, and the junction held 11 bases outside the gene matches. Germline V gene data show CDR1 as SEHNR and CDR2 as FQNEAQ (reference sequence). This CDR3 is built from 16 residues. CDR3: CASSLPGTGGRYEQYF. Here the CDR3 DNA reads TGTGCCAGCAGTCTACCCGGGACAGGGGGAAGGTACGAGCAGTACTTC.

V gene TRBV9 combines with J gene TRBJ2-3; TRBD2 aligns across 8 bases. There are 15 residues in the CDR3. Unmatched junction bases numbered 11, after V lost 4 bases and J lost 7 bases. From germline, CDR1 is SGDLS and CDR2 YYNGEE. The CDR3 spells CASSPISGVVNTQYF. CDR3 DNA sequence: TGTGCCAGCAGCCCGATTAGCGGGGTGGTAAATACGCAGTATTTT.

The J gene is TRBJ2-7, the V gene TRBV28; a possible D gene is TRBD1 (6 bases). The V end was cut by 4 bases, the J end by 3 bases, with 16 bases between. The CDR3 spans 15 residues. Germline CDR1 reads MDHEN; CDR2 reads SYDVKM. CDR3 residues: CASSSPSAGVYEQYF. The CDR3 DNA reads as TGTGCCAGCAGTTCCCCTTCGGCAGGGGTCTACGAGCAGTACTTC.

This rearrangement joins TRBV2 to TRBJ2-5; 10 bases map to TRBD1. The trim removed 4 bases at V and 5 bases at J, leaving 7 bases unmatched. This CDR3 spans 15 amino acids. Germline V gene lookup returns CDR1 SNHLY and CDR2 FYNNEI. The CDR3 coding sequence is TGTGCCAGCAGTGGGGACAGGGGATACGCGGAGACCCAGTACTTC. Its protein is CASSGDRGYAETQYF.

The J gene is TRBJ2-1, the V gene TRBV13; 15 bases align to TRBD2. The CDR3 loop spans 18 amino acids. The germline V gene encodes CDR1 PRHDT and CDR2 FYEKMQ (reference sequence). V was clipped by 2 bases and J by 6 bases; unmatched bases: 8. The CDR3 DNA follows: TGTGCCAGCAGCTTACAGGGGACTAGCGGGAGGTATCCCAATGAGCAGTTCTTC. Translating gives CASSLQGTSGRYPNEQFF.

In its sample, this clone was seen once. Here the CDR3 reads CASSFAVRGSGNTIYF. CDR3 nucleotides: TGTGCCAGCAGCTTCGCCGTCCGGGGATCTGGAAACACCATATATTTT. The V call is TRBV5-5, the J call TRBJ1-3; D is unclear. V was cut by 2 bases and J by 1 base, with 13 bases left in between. The CDR3 covers 16 residues. CDR1 and CDR2 (germline): SGHKS, YYEKEE (reference sequence).